This TCR beta chain emerged from a study of CD8 T cells in Susac syndrome. Controls were healthy donors chosen to match patients in age and sex. In contrast to the negatively isolated CD8+ and CD4+ T cells, TEMRA cells were FACS-enriched. Study observations and caveats: The study acknowledged a relatively small number of individuals in its TCR sequencing and HLA analysis.

An input of about 0.45 to 1 ug of RNA was subjected to reverse transcription using random hexamers. An immunoSEQ multiplex PCR generated amplified TCR beta CDR3 products spanning 54 Vbeta and 13 Jbeta. Each CDR3 protein gets one entry after TCRdb re-called the immunoSEQ multiplex PCR reads with MiXCR. Of 150,000 or so distinct CDR3 sequences in the sample, approximately 90% were seen once. Worth noting for this clonotype: Antigen specificity is unknown.

Sequenced sample: CD4+ T cells from PBMCs. The receptor comes from a human donor in good health.

The CDR3 DNA reads TGTGCCAGCAGCGTAGATCAGGGGAGCTACGAGCAGTACTTC. Residues: CASSVDQGSYEQYF. V gene TRBV9 combines with J gene TRBJ2-7; D is perhaps TRBD1 (6 bases). V lost 0 bases, J lost 3 bases, and 10 bases lay in between. CDR3 length equals 14 residues. Per germline, CDR1 SGDLS and CDR2 YYNGEE.